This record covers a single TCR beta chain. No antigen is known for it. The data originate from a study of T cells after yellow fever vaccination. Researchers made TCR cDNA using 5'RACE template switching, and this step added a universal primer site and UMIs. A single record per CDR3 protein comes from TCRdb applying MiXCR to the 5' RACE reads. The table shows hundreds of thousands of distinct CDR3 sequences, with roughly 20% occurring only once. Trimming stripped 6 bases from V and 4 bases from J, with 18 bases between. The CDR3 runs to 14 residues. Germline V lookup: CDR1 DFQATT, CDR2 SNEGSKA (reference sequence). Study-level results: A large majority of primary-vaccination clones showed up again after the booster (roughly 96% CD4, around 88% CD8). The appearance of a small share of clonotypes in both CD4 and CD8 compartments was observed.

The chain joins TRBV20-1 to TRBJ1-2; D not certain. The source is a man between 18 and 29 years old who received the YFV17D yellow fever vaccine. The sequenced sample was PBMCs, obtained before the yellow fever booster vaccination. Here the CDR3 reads CSAPLIGTTYGYTF. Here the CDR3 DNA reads TGCAGTGCCCCCTTAATAGGTACTACCTATGGCTACACCTTC.